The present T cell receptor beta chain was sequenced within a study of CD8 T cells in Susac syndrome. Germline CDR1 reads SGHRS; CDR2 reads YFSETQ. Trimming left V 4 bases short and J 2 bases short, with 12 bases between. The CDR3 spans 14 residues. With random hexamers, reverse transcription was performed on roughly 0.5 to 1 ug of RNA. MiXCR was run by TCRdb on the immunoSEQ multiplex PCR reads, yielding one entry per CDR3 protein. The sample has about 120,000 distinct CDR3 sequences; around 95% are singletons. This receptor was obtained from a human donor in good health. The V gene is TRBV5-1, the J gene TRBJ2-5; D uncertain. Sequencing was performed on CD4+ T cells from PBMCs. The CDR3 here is CASSILTSQETQYF. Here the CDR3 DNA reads TGCGCCAGCAGCATCCTCACTTCACAAGAGACCCAGTACTTC. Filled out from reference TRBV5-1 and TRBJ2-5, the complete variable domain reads KAGVTQTPRYLIKTRGQQVTLSCSPISGHRSVSWYQQTPGQGLQFLFEYFSETQRNKGNFPGRFSGRQFSNSRSEMNVSTLELGDSALYLCASSILTSQETQYFGPGTRLLVL.